These 3 T cell receptor beta chains originate from one sample sequenced in a study of T cell repertoires in cytomegalovirus infection. These receptors have no identified antigens. Each CDR3 protein is one row after TCRdb ran MiXCR on the reads. The sample carries around 430,000 distinct CDR3 sequences, roughly 46% recorded once. The material sequenced was cultured PBMCs, taken from culture after CMV antigen stimulation. All receptors derive from a human donor in good health (CMV status not recorded). Some clones in this sample may be carry-over from other donors' samples.

This clonotype occurred a few times. The chain employs TRBV5-8 and TRBJ1-1; D unresolved. Trimming stripped 4 bases from V and 1 base from J, with 14 bases between. Germline CDR1 and CDR2: SGHTS and YDEGEE. The CDR3 is 15 amino acids. The CDR3 DNA follows: TGTGCCAGCAGCATAGGGCCGACACCGAACACTGAAGCTTTCTTT. Protein sequence: CASSIGPTPNTEAFF.

The rearrangement links TRBV3-1 to TRBJ2-1; D unclear. Germline CDR1 and CDR2: LGHDT and YNNKEL (reference sequence). This CDR3 spans 13 amino acids. Trimming took 1 base from V and 10 from J, leaving 11 bases between them. CDR3 loop: CASSQGGVVEQFF. DNA for the CDR3: TGTGCCAGCAGCCAAGGGGGTGTGGTAGAGCAGTTCTTC.

The chain couples TRBV29-1 to TRBJ2-5; TRBD2 agrees at 12 bases. Germline V CDR1 and CDR2: SQVTM, ANQGSEA. The CDR3 runs to 18 residues. V shed 3 bases, J shed 5 bases, and the junction held 16 bases outside the gene matches. The CDR3 sequence is CSVDLAALAGGPRETQYF. DNA for the CDR3: TGCAGCGTTGACCTTGCGGCCCTAGCGGGGGGGCCGCGCGAGACCCAGTACTTC.